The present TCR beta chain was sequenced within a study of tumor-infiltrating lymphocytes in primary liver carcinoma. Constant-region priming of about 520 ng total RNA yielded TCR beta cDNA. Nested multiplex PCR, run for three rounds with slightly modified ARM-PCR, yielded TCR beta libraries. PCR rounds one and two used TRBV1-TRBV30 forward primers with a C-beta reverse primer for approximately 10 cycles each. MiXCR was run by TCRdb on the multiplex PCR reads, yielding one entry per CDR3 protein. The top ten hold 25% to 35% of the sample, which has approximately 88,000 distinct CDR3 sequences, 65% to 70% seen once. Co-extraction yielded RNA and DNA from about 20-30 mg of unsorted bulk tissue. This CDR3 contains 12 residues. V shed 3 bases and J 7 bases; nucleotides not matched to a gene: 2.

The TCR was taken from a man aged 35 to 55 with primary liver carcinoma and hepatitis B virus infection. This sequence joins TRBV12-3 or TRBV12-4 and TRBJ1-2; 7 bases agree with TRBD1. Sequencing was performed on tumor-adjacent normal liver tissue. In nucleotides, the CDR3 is TGTGCCAGCAGTTTGACAGGGACTGGCTACACCTTC. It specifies CASSLTGTGYTF.